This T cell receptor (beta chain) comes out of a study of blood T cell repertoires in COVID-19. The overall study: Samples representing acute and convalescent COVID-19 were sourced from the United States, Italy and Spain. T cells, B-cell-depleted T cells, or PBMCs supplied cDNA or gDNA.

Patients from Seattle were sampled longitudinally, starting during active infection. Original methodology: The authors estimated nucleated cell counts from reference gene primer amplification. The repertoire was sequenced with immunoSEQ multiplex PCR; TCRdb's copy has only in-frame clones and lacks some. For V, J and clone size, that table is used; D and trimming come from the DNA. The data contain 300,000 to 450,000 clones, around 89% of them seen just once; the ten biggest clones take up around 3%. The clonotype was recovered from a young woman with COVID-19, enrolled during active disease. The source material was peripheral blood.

CDR3 sequence: CASSQDLSVSGNTIYF. For the CDR3, the DNA is TGTGCCAGCAGCCAAGATTTAAGCGTCTCTGGAAACACCATATATTTT. The chain recombines TRBV3-1 (or the pseudogene TRBV3-2) with TRBJ1-3, with D unresolved. With 0 bases removed from V and 0 bases from J, the gap between germline ends came to 9 bases. The length of the CDR3 is 16 residues. The germline V gene has CDR1 LGHDT and CDR2 YNNKEL (reference sequence).